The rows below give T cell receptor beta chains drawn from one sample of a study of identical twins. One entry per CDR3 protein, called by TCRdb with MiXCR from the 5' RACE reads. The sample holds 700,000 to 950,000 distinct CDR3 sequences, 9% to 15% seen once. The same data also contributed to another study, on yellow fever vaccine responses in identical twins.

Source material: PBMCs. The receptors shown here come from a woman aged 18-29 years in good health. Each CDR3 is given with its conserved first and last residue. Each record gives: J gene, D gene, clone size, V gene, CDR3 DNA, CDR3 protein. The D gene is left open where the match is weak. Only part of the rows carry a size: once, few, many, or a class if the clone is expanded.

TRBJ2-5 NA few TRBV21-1 TGTGCCAGCAGCAAACCGGCTAGGGGCATTGAGACCCAGTACTTC CASSKPARGIETQYF
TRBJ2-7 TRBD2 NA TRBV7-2 TGTGCCAGCAGCTTAGACCTAGCGGGAGGTCCCTACGAGCAGTACTTC CASSLDLAGGPYEQYF
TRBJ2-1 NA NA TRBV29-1 TGCAGCGTTGAGCCGGGACTGCGAGTAAATGAGCAGTTCTTC CSVEPGLRVNEQFF
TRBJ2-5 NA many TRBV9 TGTGCCAGCAGCGAGGGGGGCATAGCGAGGCAGGAGACCCAGTACTTC CASSEGGIARQETQYF
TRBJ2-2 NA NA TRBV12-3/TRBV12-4 TGTGCCAGCAGTTTAGCCCGAGACGTGGGCCCCCCAACCGGGGAGCTGTTTTTT CASSLARDVGPPTGELFF
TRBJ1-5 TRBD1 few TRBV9 TGTGCCAGCAGCGCGACAGGGAATAGCAATCAGCCCCAGCATTTT CASSATGNSNQPQHF
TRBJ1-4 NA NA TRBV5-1 TGCGCCAGCAGCATAGGACAGAATAATGAAAAACTGTTTTTT CASSIGQNNEKLFF
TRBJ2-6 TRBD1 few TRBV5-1 TGCGCCAGCAGCGCGACAGGGAGTACTTCTGGGGCCAACGTCCTGACTTTC CASSATGSTSGANVLTF
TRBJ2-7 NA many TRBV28 TGTGCCAGCAGCTCCCAGGGCGGAGGCTCCTACGAGCAGTACTTC CASSSQGGGSYEQYF
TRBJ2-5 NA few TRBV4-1 TGCGCCAGCAGCCAAGATAAAGGTATCGCAAAACAACAGACCCAGTACTTC CASSQDKGIAKQQTQYF
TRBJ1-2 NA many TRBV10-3 TGTGCCACAACAGGTGAAGACTATGGCTACACCTTC CATTGEDYGYTF
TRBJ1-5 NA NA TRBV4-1 TGCGCCAGCAGCCAAGCGGGGGACAATCAGCCCCAGCATTTT CASSQAGDNQPQHF
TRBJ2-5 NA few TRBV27 TGTGCCAGCAGTTTACGTCTTCGCTCACAAGAGACCCAGTACTTC CASSLRLRSQETQYF
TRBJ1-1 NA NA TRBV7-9 TGTGCCAGCAGCCCTGGGGGCAGGAGTGAAGCTTTCTTT CASSPGGRSEAFF
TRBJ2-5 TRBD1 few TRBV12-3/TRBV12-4 TGTGCCAGCAGTTTGTCGGGACAGGGACAAGAGACCCAGTACTTC CASSLSGQGQETQYF
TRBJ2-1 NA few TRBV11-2 TGTGCCAGCAGCTTATACGTAGGTTCGAATGAGCAGTTCTTC CASSLYVGSNEQFF
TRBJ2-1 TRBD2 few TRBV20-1 TGCAGTGCTAGAGGAGGCCTAGCGGGGCAGGGTGAGCAGTTCTTC CSARGGLAGQGEQFF
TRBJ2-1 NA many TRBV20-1 TGCAGTGCTACGCCCTCCTACAATGAGCAGTTCTTC CSATPSYNEQFF
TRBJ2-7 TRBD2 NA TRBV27 TGTGCCAGCAGTTCTAGCGGGGCGAGCTCCTACGAGCAGTACTTC CASSSSGASSYEQYF
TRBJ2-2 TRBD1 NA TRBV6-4 TGTGCCAGCAGTGGGACAGGGGATACCGGGGAGCTGTTTTTT CASSGTGDTGELFF
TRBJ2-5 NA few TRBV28 TGTGCCTCACTAGGTCAGAACCAGGAGACCCAGTACTTC CASLGQNQETQYF
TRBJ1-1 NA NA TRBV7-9 TGTGCCAGCAGCTCACAGGGTCTGGGGAACACTGAAGCTTTCTTT CASSSQGLGNTEAFF
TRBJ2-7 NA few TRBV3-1 TGTGCCAGCCGGGGTAGCCCCGGGGGCGAGCAGTACTTC CASRGSPGGEQYF
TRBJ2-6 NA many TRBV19 TGTGCCAGCAGCATATCTGGGGCCAACGTCCTGACTTTC CASSISGANVLTF
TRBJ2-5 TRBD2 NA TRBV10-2 TGCGCCAGCAGGAAGCGGGGGGGGTACCAAGAGACCCAGTACTTC CASRKRGGYQETQYF
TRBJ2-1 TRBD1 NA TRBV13 TGTGCCAGCAGCTCATATCTCCAGGGGGCCGGTGAGCAGTTCTTC CASSSYLQGAGEQFF
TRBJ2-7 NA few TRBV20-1 TGCAGTGCTAGGGACCGGAGGGCCGCCTACGAGCAGTACTTC CSARDRRAAYEQYF
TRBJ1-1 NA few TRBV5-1 TGCGCCAGCAGCTTTACTGTTCAGAACACTGAAGCTTTCTTT CASSFTVQNTEAFF
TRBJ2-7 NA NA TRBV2 TGTGCCAGCATCGGGACAATAAACGAGCAGTACTTC CASIGTINEQYF
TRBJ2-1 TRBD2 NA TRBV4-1 TGCGCCAGCAGCCAAGCTCCCAGGACTAGCGGGTACAATGAGCAGTTCTTC CASSQAPRTSGYNEQFF
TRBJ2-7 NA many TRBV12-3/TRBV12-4 TGTGCCAGCAGTTTAAGATCAGGGGCGGACGAGCAGTACTTC CASSLRSGADEQYF
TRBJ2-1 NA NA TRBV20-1 TGCAGTGCTAGAGATAGGAGTGCTGGGGATGAGCAGTTCTTC CSARDRSAGDEQFF